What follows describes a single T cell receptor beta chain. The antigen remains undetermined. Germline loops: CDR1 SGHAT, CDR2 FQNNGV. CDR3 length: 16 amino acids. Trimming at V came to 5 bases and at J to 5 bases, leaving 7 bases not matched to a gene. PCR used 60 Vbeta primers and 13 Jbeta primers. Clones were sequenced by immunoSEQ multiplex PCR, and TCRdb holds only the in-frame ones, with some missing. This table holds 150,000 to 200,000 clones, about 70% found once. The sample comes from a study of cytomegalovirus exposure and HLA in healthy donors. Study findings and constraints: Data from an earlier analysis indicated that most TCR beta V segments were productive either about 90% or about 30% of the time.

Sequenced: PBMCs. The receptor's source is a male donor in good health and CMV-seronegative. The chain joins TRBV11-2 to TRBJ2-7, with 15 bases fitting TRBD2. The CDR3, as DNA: TGTGCCAGCAGCGTGGGACTAGCGGGAGGAGGGGACGAGCAGTACTTC. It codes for CASSVGLAGGGDEQYF.